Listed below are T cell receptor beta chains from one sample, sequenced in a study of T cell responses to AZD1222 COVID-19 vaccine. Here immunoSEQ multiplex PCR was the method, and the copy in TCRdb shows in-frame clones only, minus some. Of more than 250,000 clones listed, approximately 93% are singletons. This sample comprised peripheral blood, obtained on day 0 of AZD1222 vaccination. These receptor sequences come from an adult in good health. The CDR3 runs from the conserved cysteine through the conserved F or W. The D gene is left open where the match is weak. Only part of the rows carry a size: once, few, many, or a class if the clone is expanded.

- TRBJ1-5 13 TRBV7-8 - CASSLVADQPQHF TGTGCCAGCAGCTTGGTAGCAGATCAGCCCCAGCATTTT
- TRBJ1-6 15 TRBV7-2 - CASTPSGGIDSPLHF TGTGCCAGCACCCCTAGCGGGGGAATCGATTCACCCCTCCACTTT
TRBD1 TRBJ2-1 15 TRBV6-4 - CASSDVPGGNNEQFF TGTGCCAGCAGTGACGTTCCAGGGGGCAATAATGAGCAGTTCTTC
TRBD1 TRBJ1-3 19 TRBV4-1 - CASSQVPNTGAATGNTIYF TGCGCCAGCAGCCAAGTCCCCAACACAGGGGCCGCAACTGGAAACACCATATATTTT
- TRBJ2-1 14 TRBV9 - CASSPAGVYNEQFF TGTGCCAGCAGCCCCGCTGGAGTATACAATGAGCAGTTCTTC
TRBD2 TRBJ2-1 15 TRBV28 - CASRRSASGNGEQFF TGTGCCAGCAGACGGTCGGCTAGCGGGAATGGTGAGCAGTTCTTC
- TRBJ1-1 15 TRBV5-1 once CASSLNQVRDTEAFF TGCGCCAGCAGCTTGAATCAGGTGAGGGACACTGAAGCTTTCTTT
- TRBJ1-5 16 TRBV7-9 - CASSPGTQGGMQPQHF TGTGCCAGCAGCCCGGGCACGCAGGGAGGTATGCAGCCCCAGCATTTT
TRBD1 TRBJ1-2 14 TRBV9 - CASSPDRGNYGYTF TGTGCCAGCAGCCCTGACAGGGGGAACTATGGCTACACCTTC
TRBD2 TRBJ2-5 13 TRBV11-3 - CASSSSLAGTQYF TGTGCCAGCAGCTCCAGTCTAGCGGGGACCCAGTACTTC
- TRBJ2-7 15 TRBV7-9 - CASSPADRRSYEQYF TGTGCCAGCAGCCCAGCGGACAGAAGGTCCTACGAGCAGTACTTC
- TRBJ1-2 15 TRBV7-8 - CASSLEFAEVYGYTF TGTGCCAGCAGCTTAGAATTCGCAGAAGTCTATGGCTACACCTTC
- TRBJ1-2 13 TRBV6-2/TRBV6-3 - CASSYSKQGRDTF TGTGCCAGCAGTTACTCGAAGCAGGGACGAGACACCTTC
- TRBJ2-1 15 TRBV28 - CASSFGSSSYNEQFF TGTGCCAGCAGTTTTGGCTCAAGCTCCTACAATGAGCAGTTCTTC
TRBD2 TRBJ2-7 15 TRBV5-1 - CASRTGTSGNDEQYF TGCGCCAGCAGAACCGGGACTAGCGGGAATGACGAGCAGTACTTC
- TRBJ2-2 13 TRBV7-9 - CASSSRNTGELFF TGTGCCAGCAGCTCCCGAAACACCGGGGAGCTGTTTTTT
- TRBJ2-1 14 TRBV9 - CASSGPTVYNEQFF TGTGCCAGCAGCGGCCCGACAGTCTACAATGAGCAGTTCTTC
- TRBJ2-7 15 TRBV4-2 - CASSQGHTSTYEQYF TGTGCCAGCAGCCAAGGCCACACTAGCACCTACGAGCAGTACTTC
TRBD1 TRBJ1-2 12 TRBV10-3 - CAIYDRGGGYTF TGTGCCATCTACGACAGGGGAGGTGGCTACACCTTC
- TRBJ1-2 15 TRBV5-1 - CASSLSRASDYGYTF TGCGCCAGCAGCTTGAGCAGGGCTAGTGACTATGGCTACACCTTC
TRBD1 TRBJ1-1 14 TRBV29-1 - CSVNRQGQNTEAFF TGCAGCGTTAACCGACAGGGGCAGAACACTGAAGCTTTCTTT
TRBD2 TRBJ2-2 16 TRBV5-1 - CASSDHWRGVDGELFF TGCGCCAGCAGCGACCATTGGCGGGGGGTAGACGGGGAGCTGTTTTTT
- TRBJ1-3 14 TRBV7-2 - CASSLGSLGNTIYF TGTGCCAGCAGCTTAGGGTCGTTGGGAAACACCATATATTTT
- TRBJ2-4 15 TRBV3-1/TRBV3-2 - CASSQDAGRRTIQYF TGTGCCAGCAGCCAAGACGCGGGGAGGAGGACCATTCAGTACTTC
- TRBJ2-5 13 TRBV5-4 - CASSLGSQETQYF TGTGCCAGCAGCTTGGGCAGCCAAGAGACCCAGTACTTC
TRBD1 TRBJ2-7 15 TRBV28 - CASSLRDRGSREQYF TGTGCCAGCAGTTTACGGGACAGGGGATCGCGGGAGCAGTACTTC
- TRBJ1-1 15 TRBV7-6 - CASSLGPTENTEAFF TGTGCCAGCAGCTTAGGTCCGACGGAGAACACTGAAGCTTTCTTT
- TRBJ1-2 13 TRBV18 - CASSLDSLYGYTF TGTGCCAGCTCACTCGACAGTCTATATGGCTACACCTTC
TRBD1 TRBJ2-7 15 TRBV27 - CASSLGQVGSYEQYF TGTGCCAGCAGTTTGGGACAGGTCGGCTCCTACGAGCAGTACTTC
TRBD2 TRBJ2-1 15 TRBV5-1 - CASSLALAGYNEQFF TGCGCCAGCAGCTTGGCTCTAGCGGGTTACAATGAGCAGTTCTTC
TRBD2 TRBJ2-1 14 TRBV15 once CATKSSGRTNEQFF TGTGCCACCAAATCTAGCGGGAGGACGAATGAGCAGTTCTTC
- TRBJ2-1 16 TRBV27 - CASRTLAVGSYNEQFF TGTGCCAGCAGAACTCTAGCAGTTGGCTCCTACAATGAGCAGTTCTTC
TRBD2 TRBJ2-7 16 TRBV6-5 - CASSYSFLAENYEQYF TGTGCCAGCAGTTACTCCTTCCTAGCGGAGAACTACGAGCAGTACTTC
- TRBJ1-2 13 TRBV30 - CAWSYTHAAGYTF TGTGCCTGGAGCTATACTCATGCGGCTGGCTACACCTTC
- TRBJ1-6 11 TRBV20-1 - CSASREGPLHF TGCAGTGCTAGCCGGGAGGGACCCCTCCACTTT
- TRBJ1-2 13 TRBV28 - CASSLRPSYGYTF TGTGCCAGCAGTTTAAGGCCATCCTATGGCTACACCTTC
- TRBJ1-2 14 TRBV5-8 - CASSLKGVNYGYTF TGTGCCAGCAGCTTGAAAGGGGTTAATTATGGCTACACCTTC
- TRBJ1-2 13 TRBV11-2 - CASKRVENYGYTF TGTGCCAGCAAGAGGGTAGAGAACTATGGCTACACCTTC
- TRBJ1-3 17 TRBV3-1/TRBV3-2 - CASSQVLTGLSGNTIYF TGTGCCAGCAGCCAAGTTCTGACAGGTCTCTCTGGAAACACCATATATTTT
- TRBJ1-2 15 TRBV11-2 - CASSLGGREDYGYTF TGTGCCAGCAGCTTAGGTGGCAGGGAAGACTATGGCTACACCTTC
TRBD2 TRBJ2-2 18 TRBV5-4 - CASSLSASGGVGTGELFF TGTGCCAGCAGCTTGTCGGCTAGCGGGGGTGTAGGCACCGGGGAGCTGTTTTTT
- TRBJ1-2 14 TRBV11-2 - CASSLDRGNYGYTF TGTGCCAGCAGCTTAGATAGGGGAAACTATGGCTACACCTTC